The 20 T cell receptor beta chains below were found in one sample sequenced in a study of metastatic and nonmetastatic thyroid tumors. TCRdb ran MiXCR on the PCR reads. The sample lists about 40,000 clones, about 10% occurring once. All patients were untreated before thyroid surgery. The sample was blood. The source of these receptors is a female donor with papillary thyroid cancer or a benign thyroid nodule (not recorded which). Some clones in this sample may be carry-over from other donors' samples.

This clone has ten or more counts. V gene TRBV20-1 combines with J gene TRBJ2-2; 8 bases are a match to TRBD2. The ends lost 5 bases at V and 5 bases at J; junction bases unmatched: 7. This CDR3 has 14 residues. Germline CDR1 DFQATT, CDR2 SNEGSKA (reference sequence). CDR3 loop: CSARSGRGTGELFF. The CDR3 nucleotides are TGCAGTGCTCGTTCCGGGAGGGGGACCGGGGAGCTGTTTTTT.

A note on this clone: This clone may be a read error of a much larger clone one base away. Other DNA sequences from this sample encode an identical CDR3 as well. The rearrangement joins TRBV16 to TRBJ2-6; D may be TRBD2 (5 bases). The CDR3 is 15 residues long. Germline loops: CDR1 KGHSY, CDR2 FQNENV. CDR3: CASSQRGGWANVLTF. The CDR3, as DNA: TGTGCCAGCAGCCAACGGGGTGGCTGGGCCAACGTCTTGACTTTC.

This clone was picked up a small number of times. CDR3 in amino acids: CASSSCGWQPQHF. CDR3 DNA sequence: TGTGCCAGCAGTTCCTGCGGGTGGCAGCCCCAGCATTTT. The J gene is TRBJ1-5, the V gene TRBV6-1; D gene uncertain. The CDR3 consists of 13 residues. V lost 5 bases and J lost 7, with 12 bases in between. From germline, CDR1 is MNHNS and CDR2 SASEGT.

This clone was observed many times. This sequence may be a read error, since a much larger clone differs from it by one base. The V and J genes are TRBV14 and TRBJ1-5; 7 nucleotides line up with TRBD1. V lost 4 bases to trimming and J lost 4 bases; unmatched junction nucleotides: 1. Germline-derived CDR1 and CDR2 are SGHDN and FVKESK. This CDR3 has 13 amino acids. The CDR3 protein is CASSPDRNQPQHF. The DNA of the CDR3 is TGTGCCAGCAGCCCGGACAGGAATCAGCCCCAGCATTTT.

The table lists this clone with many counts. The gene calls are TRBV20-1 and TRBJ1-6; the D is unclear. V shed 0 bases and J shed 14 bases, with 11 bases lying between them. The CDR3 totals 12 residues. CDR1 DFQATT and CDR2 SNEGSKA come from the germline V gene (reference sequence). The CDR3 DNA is TGCAGTGCTAGAGAGAAGGGTTCGTCCCTCCACTTT. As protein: CSAREKGSSLHF.

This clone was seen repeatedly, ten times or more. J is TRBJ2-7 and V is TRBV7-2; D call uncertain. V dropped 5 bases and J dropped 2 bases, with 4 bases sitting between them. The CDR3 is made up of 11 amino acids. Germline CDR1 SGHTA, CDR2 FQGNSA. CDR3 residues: CASSTTYEQYF. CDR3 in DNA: TGTGCCAGCAGCACAACCTACGAGCAGTACTTC.

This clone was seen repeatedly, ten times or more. CDR3 region: CASSLDRGNEQFF. The CDR3 nucleotides are TGTGCCAGCAGCTTAGATCGGGGCAATGAGCAGTTCTTC. V and J are TRBV11-2 and TRBJ2-1; D perhaps matches TRBD2 (5 bases). The CDR3 sequence is 13 residues long. Trimming shortened V by 0 bases and J by 6 bases, and 6 bases separated the two germline ends. Germline V gene sequence: CDR1 SGHAT, CDR2 FQNNGV.

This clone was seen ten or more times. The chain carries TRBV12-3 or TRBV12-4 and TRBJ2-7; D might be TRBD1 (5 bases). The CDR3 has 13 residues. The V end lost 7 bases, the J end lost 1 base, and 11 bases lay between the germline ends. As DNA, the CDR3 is TGTGCCAGCACCGACAGAGTTTCCTACGAGCAGTACTTC. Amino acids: CASTDRVSYEQYF.

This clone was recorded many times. CDR3 loop: CASSLGPFVKAFF. The CDR3 region has the DNA TGTGCCAGCAGCTTAGGCCCCTTTGTTAAAGCTTTCTTT. The genes are TRBV5-5 and TRBJ1-1; no definite D call. The V gene lost 2 bases and the J gene lost 9 bases, with 14 bases spanning the gap. The CDR3 extends over 13 amino acids. CDR1 SGHKS and CDR2 YYEKEE come from the germline V gene (reference sequence).

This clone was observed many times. The CDR3 here is CASSLGRALTGYEQFF. DNA for the CDR3: TGTGCCAGCAGCTTAGGTCGGGCACTTACAGGGTATGAGCAGTTCTTC. This chain uses TRBV11-3 with TRBJ2-1; maybe TRBD1 (6 bases). Germline values: CDR1 SGHNT, CDR2 YENEEA. The CDR3 sequence is 16 residues long. V was shortened by 1 base and J by 8 bases, with 18 bases between the two germline ends.

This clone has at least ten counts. The CDR3 nucleotides read TGTGCCAGCAGCCAAGATATAGGGCAGAACACAGATACGCAGTATTTT. As protein: CASSQDIGQNTDTQYF. V is TRBV4-2 and J is TRBJ2-3; D call uncertain. The CDR3 runs to 16 residues. Looked up from germline, CDR1 is LGHNA and CDR2 is YNFKEQ. V lost 0 bases to trimming and J lost 2 bases, with 12 bases between them.

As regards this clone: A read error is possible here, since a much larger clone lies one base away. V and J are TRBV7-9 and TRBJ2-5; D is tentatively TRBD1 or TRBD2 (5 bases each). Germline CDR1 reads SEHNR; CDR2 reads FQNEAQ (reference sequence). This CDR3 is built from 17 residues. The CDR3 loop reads CAISLTPTGRIQETQYF. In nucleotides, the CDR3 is TGTGCCATCAGCTTAACTCCAACGGGACGGATACAAGAGACCCAGTACTTC.

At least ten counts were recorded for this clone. The CDR3 protein is CSARDGGRSPGAFF. The CDR3 DNA follows: TGCAGTGCTAGAGATGGGGGGCGCTCCCCGGGAGCTTTCTTT. The rearrangement uses TRBV20-1 and TRBJ1-1; weak D call: TRBD1 (6 bases). V was shortened by 0 bases and J by 10 bases, with 18 bases between the two germline ends. The CDR3 runs to 14 residues. Germline V CDR1 and CDR2: DFQATT, SNEGSKA (reference sequence).

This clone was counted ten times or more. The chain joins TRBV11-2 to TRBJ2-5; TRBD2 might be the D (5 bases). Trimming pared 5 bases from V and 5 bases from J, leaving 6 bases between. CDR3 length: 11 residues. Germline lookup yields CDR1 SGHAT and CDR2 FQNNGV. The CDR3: CASSPGETQYF. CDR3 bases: TGTGCCAGCAGCCCGGGGGAGACCCAGTACTTC.

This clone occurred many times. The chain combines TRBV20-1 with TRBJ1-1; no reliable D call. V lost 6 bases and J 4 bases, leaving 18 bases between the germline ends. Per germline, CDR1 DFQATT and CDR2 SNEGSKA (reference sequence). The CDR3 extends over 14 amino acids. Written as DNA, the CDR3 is TGCAGTGCCCCGGAGCGGGGTTGGGGCACTGAAGCTTTCTTT. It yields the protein CSAPERGWGTEAFF.

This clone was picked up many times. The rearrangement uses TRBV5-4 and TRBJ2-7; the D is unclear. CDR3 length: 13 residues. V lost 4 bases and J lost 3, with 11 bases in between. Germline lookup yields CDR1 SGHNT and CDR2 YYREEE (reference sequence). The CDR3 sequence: CASSQVGVYEQYF. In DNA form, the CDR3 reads TGTGCCAGCAGCCAAGTGGGTGTCTACGAGCAGTACTTC.

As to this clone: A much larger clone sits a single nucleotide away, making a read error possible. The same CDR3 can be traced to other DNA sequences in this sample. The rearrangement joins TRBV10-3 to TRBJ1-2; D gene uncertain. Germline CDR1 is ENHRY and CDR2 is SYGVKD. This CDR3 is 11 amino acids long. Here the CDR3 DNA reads TGTGCCATCAGTGAGGATGACGGCTACACATTC. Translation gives CAISEDDGYTF.

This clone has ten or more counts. The CDR3 region is CASSLRGRPDTQYF. The CDR3 DNA reads TGTGCCAGCAGCTTGCGGGGGAGACCAGATACGCAGTATTTT. This rearrangement joins TRBV7-9 to TRBJ2-3, with 7 bases matching TRBD2. The CDR3 covers 14 residues. V lost 3 bases to trimming and J lost 4 bases; unmatched junction nucleotides: 4. Germline-derived CDR1 and CDR2 are SEHNR and FQNEAQ (reference sequence).

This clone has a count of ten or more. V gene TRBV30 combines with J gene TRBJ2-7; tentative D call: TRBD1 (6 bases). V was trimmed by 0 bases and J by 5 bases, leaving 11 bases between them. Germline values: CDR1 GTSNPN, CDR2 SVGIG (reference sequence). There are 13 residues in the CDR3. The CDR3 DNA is TGTGCCTGGAGTGTAGGGGGATTCGACGAGCAGTACTTC. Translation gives CAWSVGGFDEQYF.

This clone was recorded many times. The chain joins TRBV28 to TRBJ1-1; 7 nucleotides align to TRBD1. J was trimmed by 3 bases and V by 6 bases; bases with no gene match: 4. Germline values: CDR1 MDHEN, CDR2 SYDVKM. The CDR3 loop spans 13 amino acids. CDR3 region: CASRRQGYTEAFF. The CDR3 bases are TGTGCCAGCAGGAGACAGGGTTACACTGAAGCTTTCTTT.